Listed below are T cell receptor beta chains from one sample, sequenced in a study of vaccination and CD4 T cells after COVID-19. Antigens for these TCRs are unknown. TCRdb passed the PCR reads through MiXCR, listing each CDR3 protein once. The sample holds about 18,000 distinct CDR3 sequences, around 45% seen once. The specimen comprised CD4+ T cells from blood, cultured in vitro, sampled after SARS-CoV-2 vaccination. These TCRs come from a human donor who had recovered from COVID-19. Each CDR3 is given with its conserved first and last residue. D genes are given only for firm matches. Only some rows state a clone size, as once, few, many or a class for expanded clones.

d_gene	v_gene	j_gene	len	abundance	CDR3nt	CDR3aa
.	TRBV20-1	TRBJ2-5	16	few	TGCAGTGCTAGTATGGTCAGGACCCAGGGGACGGAGACCCAGTACTTC	CSASMVRTQGTETQYF
TRBD2	TRBV4-1	TRBJ2-5	16	.	TGCGCCAGCAGCCACGGACTAGCGGGGATCCAAGAGACCCAGTACTTC	CASSHGLAGIQETQYF
.	TRBV28	TRBJ2-7	12	.	TGTGCCAGCCGGGGCAGTTCCTACGAGCAGTACTTC	CASRGSSYEQYF
.	TRBV28	TRBJ1-5	14	.	TGTGCCAGCAGTTTATACGGGGGGGGGCAGCCCCAGCATTTT	CASSLYGGGQPQHF
TRBD2	TRBV20-1	TRBJ2-5	19	few	TGCAGTGCTAGAGACTGGATCAGGGGACTAGCGGTAACACAAGAGACCCAGTACTTC	CSARDWIRGLAVTQETQYF
.	TRBV20-1	TRBJ1-4	14	.	TGCAGTGCTAGAGGGCCTACAACTAATGAAAAACTGTTTTTT	CSARGPTTNEKLFF
TRBD1	TRBV27	TRBJ1-2	14	.	TGTGCCAGCAGTTCACCGGACAGGGGGCGTGGCTACACCTTC	CASSSPDRGRGYTF
.	TRBV20-1	TRBJ1-6	14	few	TGCAGTGCTACTCAGGACATCCCAAATTCACCCCTCCACTTT	CSATQDIPNSPLHF
TRBD2	TRBV7-2	TRBJ2-4	19	.	TGTGCCAGCAGCAAAAGCGGGAAGGGCCTTGGCTTAGCCAAAAACATTCAGTACTTC	CASSKSGKGLGLAKNIQYF
.	TRBV20-1	TRBJ1-1	13	.	TGCAGTGCTAAAAGGTCGCAGAACACTGAAGCTTTCTTT	CSAKRSQNTEAFF
TRBD2	TRBV7-2	TRBJ2-5	17	.	TGTGCCAGCACCCCCCGGCTAGCGGGAGGGAGTGAAGAGACCCAGTACTTC	CASTPRLAGGSEETQYF
.	TRBV21-1	TRBJ2-1	18	.	TGTGCCAGCAGCAAAGGGAATGAGGGTCAGGGGGACCACAATGAGCAGTTCTTC	CASSKGNEGQGDHNEQFF
.	TRBV7-2	TRBJ1-4	16	.	TGTGCCAGCAGCACGACGCCGGTTGCAACTAATGAAAAACTGTTTTTT	CASSTTPVATNEKLFF
.	TRBV2	TRBJ1-1	15	.	TGTGCCAGCAGTGAAGCGCTTAAGACACCCGTAGGAGCTTTCTTT	CASSEALKTPVGAFF
TRBD1	TRBV11-2	TRBJ2-7	15	.	TGTGCCAGCACCATTACAGGGGTCCCTTTGAACGAGCAGTACTTC	CASTITGVPLNEQYF
.	TRBV19	TRBJ2-7	15	once	TGTGCCAGTAGTATAGGAGGCCGGGGCTCCTACGAGCAGTACTTC	CASSIGGRGSYEQYF
.	TRBV30	TRBJ1-2	15	.	TGTGCCTGGACTCAAAAGAGGGGGGACCTCGAAGGCTACACCTTC	CAWTQKRGDLEGYTF
.	TRBV6-1	TRBJ2-7	13	.	TGTGCCAGCAGACACAGTTCCTCCTACGAGCAGTACTTC	CASRHSSSYEQYF
TRBD2	TRBV7-2	TRBJ2-2	17	.	TGTGCCAGCAGCTTAGTACTAGCGGGGGGGCCCGGCGGGGAGCTGTTTTTT	CASSLVLAGGPGGELFF
TRBD1	TRBV10-3	TRBJ2-5	17	few	TGTGCCATCAGTGAGGACAGGGGAAACTTATTAATGGAGACCCAGTACTTC	CAISEDRGNLLMETQYF
.	TRBV6-1	TRBJ1-1	13	.	TGTGCCAGCAGTCCGACTGGGTTGACTGAAGCTTTCTTT	CASSPTGLTEAFF
.	TRBV5-4	TRBJ2-3	14	once	TGTGCCAGCGCAGGGGGGTTAGGGGCAGATACGCAGTATTTT	CASAGGLGADTQYF
.	TRBV7-2	TRBJ2-5	14	.	TGTGCCAGCAGCCCCAGGACGGATCAAGAGACCCAGTACTTC	CASSPRTDQETQYF
.	TRBV19	TRBJ1-5	13	.	TGTGCCAGTAGGCCCCCTGGGGATCAGCCCCAGCATTTT	CASRPPGDQPQHF
TRBD1	TRBV9	TRBJ2-1	16	.	TGTGCCAGCAGCAAGTTTTCCCAGGGGGCGATCAATGAGCAGTTCTTC	CASSKFSQGAINEQFF
.	TRBV19	TRBJ1-5	13	.	TGTGCCAGTACGCGGGGGCTTGGTCAGCCCCAGCATTTT	CASTRGLGQPQHF
TRBD2	TRBV19	TRBJ2-1	15	.	TGTGCCAGTAGTGGGCAGACTAGCGGTCACAATGAGCAGTTCTTC	CASSGQTSGHNEQFF
.	TRBV11-3	TRBJ1-2	13	.	TGTGCCAGCAGTTCAGACGGGAGGTATGGCTACACCTTC	CASSSDGRYGYTF
.	TRBV11-1	TRBJ2-1	13	.	TGTGCCAGCAGCTTAGACAGATACAATGAGCAGTTCTTC	CASSLDRYNEQFF
.	TRBV4-1	TRBJ1-5	19	.	TGCGCCAGCAGCCAAGGGATATTAGGGGGGAGATTTAGCAATCAGCCCCAGCATTTT	CASSQGILGGRFSNQPQHF
.	TRBV30	TRBJ1-2	13	.	TGTGCCTGGAGTTCTCAGGGATGGGATGGCTACACCTTC	CAWSSQGWDGYTF
.	TRBV6-2/TRBV6-3	TRBJ1-1	13	few	TGTGCCAGCGCCCCCGGGGACATCCCGGCAACTTTCTTT	CASAPGDIPATFF
TRBD2	TRBV27	TRBJ2-1	15	.	TGTGCCAGCAGTCCGGGACTAGCGGGGGGGAGTGAGCAGTTCTTC	CASSPGLAGGSEQFF
.	TRBV15	TRBJ1-1	14	.	TGTGCCACCAGCAGAGATCAGTTGAACACTGAAGCTTTCTTT	CATSRDQLNTEAFF
.	TRBV20-1	TRBJ1-5	12	few	TGCAGTGCTAGAGATGCAGATCAGCCCCAGCATTTT	CSARDADQPQHF
TRBD1	TRBV4-3	TRBJ1-2	14	few	TGCGCCAGCAGCATTGGACAGGGGAATTCGGGCTACACCTTC	CASSIGQGNSGYTF
.	TRBV7-2	TRBJ2-2	15	.	TGTGCCAGCAGCTTAGTGTCTCCCGACACCGGGGAGCTGTTTTTT	CASSLVSPDTGELFF
.	TRBV7-7	TRBJ2-5	15	few	TGTGCCAGCAGCTCAAGAGGGCAGGGCGTAGAGACCCAGTACTTC	CASSSRGQGVETQYF
TRBD2	TRBV20-1	TRBJ2-1	14	few	TGCAGTGCTAGCAGACTAGCGTCGGTCAATGAGCAGTTCTTC	CSASRLASVNEQFF
TRBD1	TRBV11-3	TRBJ1-1	14	.	TGTGCCAGCAGCCCGGGACAGGGGAGGACTGAAGCTTTCTTT	CASSPGQGRTEAFF
.	TRBV5-4	TRBJ2-7	14	.	TGTGCCAGCAGCTGGGGACACGAACCCTACGAGCAGTACTTC	CASSWGHEPYEQYF